These 14 T cell receptor beta chains were all obtained from the same sample, sequenced in a study of control samples from healthy donors and cancer patients. Sequencing was performed with immunoSEQ multiplex PCR; in TCRdb, only in-frame clones are kept and a portion is missing. The sample lists approximately 120,000 clones, over 80% occurring once. What was sequenced was PBMCs. The receptors were sampled from a man at least 80 years old with head and neck cancer.

The chain links TRBV11-1 to TRBJ2-3, with 12 positions matching TRBD2. Trimming removed 4 bases from V and 9 bases from J; junction bases left unmatched: 5. The CDR3 covers 14 residues. Germline values: CDR1 SGHAT, CDR2 FQDESV (reference sequence). Here the CDR3 reads CASSWGLAGFTQYF. Written as DNA, the CDR3 is TGTGCCAGCAGCTGGGGACTAGCGGGTTTCACGCAGTATTTT.

This chain connects TRBV28 to TRBJ2-5, with D unclear. The CDR3 runs 13 residues. The germline CDR1 and CDR2 sequences are MDHEN and SYDVKM. The V gene lost 7 bases and the J gene lost 5 bases, with 14 bases spanning the gap. The CDR3 DNA sequence: TGTGCCAGCACCTCACCCCACCGGGAGACCCAGTACTTC. Translated, it gives CASTSPHRETQYF.

J is TRBJ2-7 and V is TRBV7-9; 7 bases line up with TRBD1. CDR1 SEHNR and CDR2 FQNEAQ come from the germline V gene (reference sequence). With V trimmed by 2 bases and J by 3 bases, 10 bases remained unmatched. The CDR3 is made up of 16 amino acids. The CDR3: CASSLSLWDRDYEQYF. The CDR3 bases are TGTGCCAGCAGCTTATCCCTTTGGGACAGAGACTACGAGCAGTACTTC.

The chain employs TRBV2 and TRBJ1-2; unclear D gene. Germline CDR1 is SNHLY and CDR2 is FYNNEI. The CDR3 sequence is 13 residues long. Trimming pared 6 bases from V and 7 bases from J, leaving 15 bases between. CDR3 loop: CASRPGSGFGYTF. The CDR3 bases are TGTGCCAGCAGGCCGGGGTCGGGGTTTGGCTACACCTTC. The variable domain in full, completed from reference TRBV2 and TRBJ1-2, reads EPEVTQTPSHQVTQMGQEVILRCVPISNHLYFYWYRQILGQKVEFLVSFYNNEISEKSEIFDDQFSVERPDGSNFTLKIRSTKLEDSAMYFCASRPGSGFGYTFGSGTRLTVV.

The chain links TRBV5-6 to TRBJ1-1; D not resolved. CDR3 length: 12 residues. V was shortened by 1 base and J by 8 bases, with 9 bases between the two germline ends. Per the germline V gene, CDR1 is SGHDT and CDR2 is YYEEEE. For the CDR3, the DNA is TGTGCCAGCAGCTTGAGGGCAGTCGAAGCTTTCTTT. As protein: CASSLRAVEAFF.

This chain joins TRBV19 and TRBJ1-2; TRBD1 is a possible D gene (5 bases). V lost 3 bases and J lost 6, with 17 bases in between. Germline lookup yields CDR1 LNHDA and CDR2 SQIVND (reference sequence). This CDR3 has 15 residues. The CDR3 loop is CASSIARQLAHGYTF. In DNA, the CDR3 is TGTGCCAGTAGTATTGCCCGACAGCTCGCCCATGGCTACACCTTC.

V is TRBV5-1 and J is TRBJ1-5, with a possible D match to TRBD1 (5 bases). V was trimmed by 0 bases and J by 8 bases, leaving 18 bases between them. CDR3 length: 16 amino acids. In germline, CDR1 is SGHRS, CDR2 YFSETQ. CDR3 nucleotides: TGCGCCAGCAGCTTGGGGCTGTCAGGGTCGAAGGAGCCCCAGCATTTT. Translating it yields CASSLGLSGSKEPQHF.

The chain uses TRBV4-1 and TRBJ2-7; TRBD2 matches 11 bases. This CDR3 is built from 19 residues. With 0 bases clipped from V and 3 bases from J, the junction kept 13 bases outside the gene matches. Germline assignment: CDR1 MGHRA and CDR2 YSYEKL. The CDR3 nucleotides are TGCGCCAGCAGCCAAGAAGCTTGGACTAGCGGGCCAAGGGGCTACGAGCAGTACTTC. It is translated as CASSQEAWTSGPRGYEQYF.

The rearrangement links TRBV6-5 to TRBJ2-7; D may be TRBD1 (6 bases). This CDR3 contains 14 residues. The germline V and J ends were trimmed by 5 bases and 2 bases, with 13 bases remaining between them. Germline CDR1 reads MNHEY; CDR2 reads SVGAGI. The chain's CDR3 is CASSLQGFPYEQYF. Here the CDR3 DNA reads TGTGCCAGCAGTCTACAGGGTTTCCCCTACGAGCAGTACTTC.

This chain joins TRBV19 and TRBJ2-7; D may be TRBD1 or TRBD2 (5 bases each). There are 15 residues in the CDR3. The V gene's germline CDR1 is LNHDA and CDR2 SQIVND (reference sequence). Trimming stripped 3 bases from V and 3 bases from J, with 15 bases between. As DNA, the CDR3 is TGTGCCAGTAGTATGACCCTTACGAGGGGCTACGAGCAGTACTTC. Translation: CASSMTLTRGYEQYF.

V and J are TRBV27 and TRBJ1-5; 7 bases match TRBD1. The CDR3 spans 13 residues. Per the germline V gene, CDR1 is MNHEY and CDR2 is SMNVEV (reference sequence). The J segment lost 11 bases and the V segment lost 5 bases, leaving 9 bases of the junction unmatched. This CDR3 reads CASSKEQGNTQHF. The CDR3 DNA reads as TGTGCCAGCAGTAAAGAACAGGGGAACACCCAGCATTTT.

This sequence joins TRBV10-2 and TRBJ1-2; D unresolved. Trimming pared 3 bases from V and 6 bases from J, leaving 20 bases between. The germline V gene encodes CDR1 WSHSY and CDR2 SAAADI. The CDR3 runs to 16 residues. This chain's CDR3 is CASSDGLGRSLDGYTF. For the CDR3, the DNA is TGCGCCAGCAGTGACGGTTTGGGCAGGTCCCTTGATGGCTACACCTTC.

Here the CDR3 reads CASSPLGQGFEQFF. For the CDR3, the DNA is TGTGCCAGCAGCCCCCTCGGACAGGGATTTGAGCAGTTCTTC. V and J are TRBV9 and TRBJ2-1, with 8 bases matching TRBD1. There are 14 residues in the CDR3. The V segment lost 4 bases and the J segment 9 bases; nucleotides outside the gene matches: 9. Germline V gene lookup returns CDR1 SGDLS and CDR2 YYNGEE.

J is TRBJ2-1 and V is TRBV27, with D tentatively TRBD2 (5 bases). The germline V gene encodes CDR1 MNHEY and CDR2 SMNVEV (reference sequence). The CDR3 extends over 20 amino acids. Trimming took 0 bases from V and 1 from J, leaving 22 bases between them. The CDR3 DNA reads as TGTGCCAGCAGTTTATCGGGAGACCCCAGGCTGAGTGCGTCCTACAATGAGCAGTTCTTC. Translating gives CASSLSGDPRLSASYNEQFF.